This TCR beta chain derives from a study of OX40 agonist ivuxolimab in advanced cancers. The table came from immunoSEQ multiplex PCR; TCRdb's copy has only in-frame clones and leaves some out. The sample carries about 80,000 clones, 85% to 95% recorded once. This CDR3 is 16 amino acids long. J was trimmed by 3 bases and V by 7 bases; bases with no gene match: 11. In germline, CDR1 is LNHDA, CDR2 SQIVND (reference sequence). The rearrangement links TRBV19 to TRBJ1-2; 10 bases fit TRBD1. Sequencing was performed on CD4+ or CD8+ T cells sorted from blood, taken in a trial of the OX40 agonist ivuxolimab. The receptor's source is an adult with an advanced solid tumor such as melanoma, head and neck, liver or kidney cancer. This CDR3 is CASIPGQGFTDYGYTF. The CDR3 DNA reads TGTGCCAGTATTCCGGGACAGGGGTTCACTGACTATGGCTACACCTTC. Full variable domain (missing parts from reference TRBV19 and TRBJ1-2): DGGITQSPKYLFRKEGQNVTLSCEQNLNHDAMYWYRQDPGQGLRLIYYSQIVNDFQKGDIAEGYSVSREKKESFPLTVTSAQKNPTAFYLCASIPGQGFTDYGYTFGSGTRLTVV.